The clone carrying this TCR beta chain was counted a few times. Its cognate antigen is unknown. Built from TCR beta cDNA, the libraries had unique molecular identifiers in them. TCRdb redid the calling of the PCR reads with MiXCR, one entry per CDR3 protein. The sample lists 650,000 to 850,000 distinct CDR3 sequences, roughly 50% occurring once. These data originate in a study of post-analysis software for immune sequencing data. For the study at large: Secondary progressive, relapsing-remitting and progressive-relapsing multiple sclerosis were among the included disease courses. Study results and limitations: Patients showed TRBV5-6, TRBV5-1 and TRBV20-1 among 4 or 5 TRBV segments more frequent than in controls.

The CDR3 runs to 15 residues. Trimming at V came to 4 bases and at J to 3 bases, leaving 7 bases not matched to a gene. The origin of this receptor is a girl between 5 and 17 years old with multiple sclerosis. The sample taken for sequencing was blood. The chain joins TRBV12-3 or TRBV12-4 to TRBJ1-2; the match to TRBD1 covers 8 bases. CDR3 bases: TGTGCCAGCAGTTCGGATGCGGACAGGGACTATGGCTACACCTTC. Encoded protein: CASSSDADRDYGYTF.